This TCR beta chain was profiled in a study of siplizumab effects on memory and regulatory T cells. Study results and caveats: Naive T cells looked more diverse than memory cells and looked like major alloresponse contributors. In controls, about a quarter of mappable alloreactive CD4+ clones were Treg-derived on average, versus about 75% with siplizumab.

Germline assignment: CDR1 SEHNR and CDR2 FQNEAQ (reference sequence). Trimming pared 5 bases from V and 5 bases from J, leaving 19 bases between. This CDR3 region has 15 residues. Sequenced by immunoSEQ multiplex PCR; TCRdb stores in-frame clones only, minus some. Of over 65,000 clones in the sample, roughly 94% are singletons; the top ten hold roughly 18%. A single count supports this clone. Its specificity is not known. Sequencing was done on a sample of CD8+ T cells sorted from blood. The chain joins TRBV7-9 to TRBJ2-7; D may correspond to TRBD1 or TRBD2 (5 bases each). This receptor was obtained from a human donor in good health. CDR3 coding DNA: TGTGCCAGCAGCCCAACTAACCGGGGCAGGGACGAGCAGTACTTC. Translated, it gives CASSPTNRGRDEQYF.